What follows are 10 T cell receptor beta chains derived from one specimen sequenced in a study of sequential checkpoint blockade in melanoma. Treatment in this sample: randomized to nivolumab then ipilimumab (arm A) or the reverse (arm B). Sequencing used immunoSEQ multiplex PCR; TCRdb keeps in-frame clones, though not all of them. The sample shows about 21,000 clones, around 80% of them seen only once. This material consisted of CD8+ T cells sorted from blood (inferred from file names), taken from a patient given nivolumab and ipilimumab in sequence. These receptor sequences come from a human donor with melanoma.

J is TRBJ2-7 and V is TRBV19, with 7 bases matching TRBD1. Germline CDR1 LNHDA, CDR2 SQIVND (reference sequence). This CDR3 has 14 amino acids. Trimming at V came to 4 bases and at J to 3 bases, leaving 6 bases not matched to a gene. CDR3 in amino acids: CASSTFDRDYEQYF. CDR3 nucleotides: TGTGCCAGTAGTACCTTCGACAGGGACTACGAGCAGTACTTC.

The chain carries TRBV27 and TRBJ2-1; 7 bases line up with TRBD2. The CDR3 is 16 amino acids. Germline-derived CDR1 and CDR2 are MNHEY and SMNVEV (reference sequence). The ends lost 2 bases at V and 0 bases at J; junction bases unmatched: 4. The chain's CDR3 is CASSLVRLASYNEQFF. CDR3 nucleotides: TGTGCCAGCAGTTTAGTCAGACTAGCCTCCTACAATGAGCAGTTCTTC.

The chain uses TRBV27 and TRBJ2-5, with D tentatively TRBD2 (6 bases). The DNA end is a closer match to TRBJ2-7, so the J assignment may be wrong. This CDR3 has 14 amino acids. Looked up from germline, CDR1 is MNHEY and CDR2 is SMNVEV (reference sequence). CDR3 sequence reads: CASSLTGVPYEQYF. The DNA of the CDR3 is TGTGCCAGCAGTTTAACGGGGGTTCCCTACGAGCAGTACTTC.

This clone was recorded only once. The chain combines TRBV28 with TRBJ2-1, with TRBD1 matching 7 bases. J gave up 3 bases and V 2 bases, and 10 bases lay outside the gene matches. The germline V gene has CDR1 MDHEN and CDR2 SYDVKM. CDR3 length equals 17 residues. The CDR3 sequence is CASSLPLTGVFYNEQFF. In DNA form, the CDR3 reads TGTGCCAGCAGTTTACCACTAACAGGGGTCTTCTACAATGAGCAGTTCTTC.

The gene calls are TRBV9 and TRBJ2-7, with TRBD1 matching 8 bases. There are 13 residues in the CDR3. Trimming at V came to 4 bases and at J to 3 bases, leaving 3 bases not matched to a gene. CDR1 SGDLS and CDR2 YYNGEE come from the germline V gene. The CDR3 DNA follows: TGTGCCAGCAGCTCGGACAGGGACTACGAGCAGTACTTC. Residues: CASSSDRDYEQYF.

J is TRBJ2-3 and V is TRBV5-1; perhaps TRBD2 as D (5 bases). This CDR3 spans 15 amino acids. V was cut by 4 bases and J by 0 bases, with 12 bases left in between. Germline CDR1 SGHRS, CDR2 YFSETQ. CDR3 amino acids: CASSGEKGSTDTQYF. The DNA of the CDR3 is TGCGCCAGCAGCGGGGAGAAGGGTAGCACAGATACGCAGTATTTT.

Comments on this clone: The junction differs from germline at one of its ends, possibly a read error. This chain joins TRBV19 and TRBJ1-5; D remains ambiguous. Germline-derived CDR1 and CDR2 are LNHDA and SQIVND (reference sequence). CDR3 length: 14 amino acids. CDR3: CASSIRDTNQLQHF. CDR3 coding DNA: TGTGCCAGTAGTATTAGAGACACAAATCAGCTCCAGCATTTT.

This chain joins TRBV15 and TRBJ1-4; D possibly corresponds to TRBD1 (5 bases). Germline CDR1 is LNHNV and CDR2 is YYDKDF (reference sequence). V gave up 0 bases and J gave up 0 bases, with 14 bases separating them. This CDR3 has 18 residues. DNA of the CDR3: TGTGCCACCAGCAGAGAACAATGGGGCATTGCAACTAATGAAAAACTGTTTTTT. It specifies CATSREQWGIATNEKLFF.

The genes are TRBV2 and TRBJ2-7, with 8 bases aligning to TRBD1. The length of the CDR3 is 16 residues. Germline CDR1 reads SNHLY; CDR2 reads FYNNEI. J was trimmed by 1 base and V by 4 bases; bases with no gene match: 9. The CDR3 DNA is TGTGCCAGCAGTGTTACGCGACAGGGGATTTCCTACGAGCAGTACTTC. This gives the protein CASSVTRQGISYEQYF.

The CDR3 reads CASSDRLAGRGGYNEQFF. CDR3 coding DNA: TGTGCCAGCAGTGATAGGCTAGCGGGGAGGGGAGGCTACAATGAGCAGTTCTTC. V is TRBV2 and J is TRBJ2-1; 9 bases match TRBD2. CDR3 length: 18 residues. Germline assignment: CDR1 SNHLY and CDR2 FYNNEI. Germline trimming cut 3 bases from V and 3 bases from J; bases unmatched to any gene: 12.